These T cell receptor beta chains were read from a single sample in a study of blood T cell repertoires in COVID-19. Generated by immunoSEQ multiplex PCR, the TCRdb table keeps only in-frame clones and is missing some. Of around 230,000 clones in the sample, over 70% are singletons; the top ten hold roughly 30%. Sequenced material: peripheral blood. The receptor source for this set is a man aged 35 to 55 with acute or convalescent COVID-19. The CDR3 runs from the conserved cysteine through the conserved F or W. A D gene is named only where the DNA matches it firmly. Some rows have no size entry. The others give once, few or many, or a class for an expanded clone.

d_call j_call v_call clone_size cdr3_aa cdr3_nt
TRBD1 TRBJ1-4 TRBV7-9 . CASSLGTGGEKLFF TGTGCCAGCAGCTTAGGCACAGGGGGTGAAAAACTGTTTTTT
. TRBJ1-1 TRBV6-5 . CASSTRGGASSEAFF TGTGCCAGCAGTACCCGGGGAGGGGCCTCGAGTGAAGCTTTCTTT
TRBD1 TRBJ1-1 TRBV29-1 . CSVELGQGRTEAFF TGCAGCGTAGAACTCGGACAGGGGCGGACTGAAGCTTTCTTT
. TRBJ2-3 TRBV18 . CASSPEFVGTLTSTDTQYF TGTGCCAGCTCACCAGAATTTGTGGGCACCCTTACTAGCACAGATACGCAGTATTTT
. TRBJ1-2 TRBV6-6 . CASSSQGGYGYTF TGTGCCAGCAGCTCCCAGGGTGGCTATGGCTACACCTTC
TRBD1 TRBJ1-1 TRBV7-3 . CASSFSPGQGQDTEAFF TGTGCCAGCAGCTTCAGCCCAGGACAGGGTCAAGACACTGAAGCTTTCTTT
. TRBJ1-2 TRBV19 . CASSREQGIRGYTF TGTGCCAGTAGTAGAGAGCAGGGGATACGGGGCTACACCTTC
TRBD1 TRBJ1-5 TRBV27 once CASGTTGINQPQHF TGTGCCAGCGGAACGACAGGGATAAATCAGCCCCAGCATTTT
. TRBJ2-6 TRBV7-9 . CASSLEGFSSGANVLTF TGTGCCAGCAGCTTAGAGGGGTTCTCTTCTGGGGCCAACGTCCTGACTTTC
. TRBJ1-6 TRBV5-8 . CASSPYPGNSPLHF TGTGCCAGCAGCCCCTACCCGGGGAATTCACCCCTCCACTTT
TRBD2 TRBJ2-7 TRBV29-1 . CSVSPSGSPYEQYF TGCAGCGTTTCCCCCAGCGGGAGTCCCTACGAGCAGTACTTC
TRBD1 TRBJ1-1 TRBV19 . CASSMGTGGASTEAFF TGTGCCAGTAGTATGGGGACAGGGGGCGCGTCCACTGAAGCTTTCTTT
. TRBJ2-7 TRBV7-9 . CASSLVKTIPYEQYF TGTGCCAGCAGCTTAGTCAAGACAATCCCTTACGAGCAGTACTTC
. TRBJ1-1 TRBV18 . CASSPQTENTEAFF TGTGCCAGCTCACCACAGACAGAGAACACTGAAGCTTTCTTT
TRBD2 TRBJ2-3 TRBV6-4 . CASSDWTSGTDTQYF TGTGCCAGCAGTGACTGGACTAGCGGGACAGATACGCAGTATTTT
. TRBJ1-1 TRBV29-1 . CSVATLNTEAFF TGCAGCGTCGCGACACTGAACACTGAAGCTTTCTTT
. TRBJ1-1 TRBV2 . CASSEGSGLTTEAFF TGTGCCAGCAGCGAGGGCAGTGGTCTGACCACTGAAGCTTTCTTT
TRBD2 TRBJ2-2 TRBV4-1 . CASSQKELAGEWRTGELFF TGCGCCAGCAGCCAAAAGGAACTAGCGGGAGAGTGGCGCACCGGGGAGCTGTTTTTT
TRBD1 TRBJ2-7 TRBV5-1 . CASRMGQGDEQYF TGCGCCAGCAGAATGGGACAGGGCGACGAGCAGTACTTC
TRBD1 TRBJ1-1 TRBV6-5 once CASEGQGFVTEAFF TGTGCCAGCGAGGGACAGGGGTTTGTGACTGAAGCTTTCTTT
. TRBJ1-3 TRBV2 once CASSKSDPSSGNTIYF TGTGCCAGCAGTAAGTCCGATCCCAGCTCTGGAAACACCATATATTTT
. TRBJ2-7 TRBV10-3 few CAISVGSPGIEQYF TGTGCCATCAGTGTGGGGAGCCCGGGAATCGAGCAGTACTTC
TRBD2 TRBJ2-1 TRBV18 . CASSQTGGPGEQFF TGTGCCAGCTCACAAACGGGAGGGCCGGGTGAGCAGTTCTTC
TRBD1 TRBJ2-7 TRBV5-1 once CASSSGQGRGYEQYF TGCGCCAGCAGCAGTGGACAGGGGAGGGGCTACGAGCAGTACTTC
. TRBJ1-3 TRBV11-2 . CASSLGSQAQGNTIYF TGTGCCAGCAGCCTGGGCTCACAGGCCCAGGGAAACACCATATATTTT
TRBD1 TRBJ1-3 TRBV18 . CASSPRTGSGNTIYF TGTGCCAGCTCACCCCGGACAGGGTCGGGAAACACCATATATTTT
TRBD1 TRBJ2-7 TRBV29-1 . CSGGQGYEQYF TGCAGCGGGGGACAGGGCTACGAGCAGTACTTC
TRBD1 TRBJ1-2 TRBV9 . CASTRQGVGYTF TGTGCCAGCACGCGACAGGGAGTCGGCTACACCTTC
TRBD2 TRBJ2-7 TRBV11-2 . CASSLGTSGYTYEQYF TGTGCCAGCAGCTTAGGGACTAGCGGGTATACGTACGAGCAGTACTTC
TRBD1 TRBJ2-7 TRBV30 . CAWSEGGPNYEQYF TGTGCCTGGAGTGAAGGGGGCCCCAACTACGAGCAGTACTTC
. TRBJ2-7 TRBV4-3 . CASSQEMDGHYEQYF TGCGCCAGCAGCCAAGAGATGGACGGACACTACGAGCAGTACTTC
TRBD1 TRBJ1-1 TRBV11-2 . CASSFFLTGRTEAFF TGTGCCAGCAGCTTCTTTCTGACAGGGCGAACTGAAGCTTTCTTT
. TRBJ1-1 TRBV15 . CATSRERSPRGGF TGTGCCACCAGCAGAGAAAGGAGTCCAAGGGGGGGCTTT
. TRBJ1-2 TRBV5-1 . CASSLSGGADGYTF TGCGCCAGCAGCTTGTCGGGGGGCGCGGATGGCTACACCTTC
TRBD1 TRBJ1-1 TRBV27 . CASSWGQGVTEAFF TGTGCCAGCAGCTGGGGACAGGGAGTAACTGAAGCTTTCTTT
TRBD1 TRBJ1-2 TRBV4-2 . CASSQDGTGKGYGYTF TGTGCCAGCAGCCAGGATGGGACAGGGAAGGGGTATGGCTACACCTTC
TRBD1 TRBJ1-2 TRBV5-6 . CASSHGTGGYGYTF TGTGCCAGCAGCCACGGGACAGGGGGCTATGGCTACACCTTC
. TRBJ2-3 TRBV29-1 . CSVEVAGTDTQYF TGCAGCGTTGAAGTGGCAGGCACAGATACGCAGTATTTT
. TRBJ2-3 TRBV9 . CASSGFRVGSDTQYF TGTGCCAGCAGCGGATTCAGGGTGGGGTCAGATACGCAGTATTTT
. TRBJ2-7 TRBV2 . CASNKDTYEQYF TGTGCCAGCAATAAGGACACCTACGAGCAGTACTTC
. TRBJ1-1 TRBV6-5 . CASSYVVRGTEAFF TGTGCCAGCAGTTACGTCGTTAGGGGCACTGAAGCTTTCTTT
TRBD1 TRBJ2-2 TRBV5-1 . CASSLDRGPNTGELFF TGCGCCAGCAGCTTGGACAGGGGGCCGAACACCGGGGAGCTGTTTTTT
. TRBJ2-7 TRBV10-3 . CAISRDGGFYEQYF TGTGCCATCAGCCGGGACGGAGGGTTCTACGAGCAGTACTTC
. TRBJ2-5 TRBV18 . CATSGGLAVQETQYF TGTGCCACCTCTGGAGGGTTAGCCGTCCAAGAGACCCAGTACTTC
. TRBJ1-6 TRBV27 . CASSLLKESSYNSPLHF TGTGCCAGCAGTTTACTGAAGGAGAGCTCCTATAATTCACCCCTCCACTTT
. TRBJ2-1 TRBV11-1 . CASSRERSYNEQFF TGTGCCAGCAGTCGAGAGAGGAGTTACAATGAGCAGTTCTTC
TRBD1 TRBJ2-5 TRBV4-2 . CASSQEIGQGATFRWETQYF TGTGCCAGCAGCCAAGAGATTGGGCAGGGGGCGACTTTCAGGTGGGAGACCCAGTACTTC
TRBD2 TRBJ2-3 TRBV10-3 few CAISTTLSGGADTQYF TGTGCCATCAGCACTACCCTTAGCGGGGGGGCAGATACGCAGTATTTT
TRBD1 TRBJ1-4 TRBV5-1 . CASSITGGNWAEKLFF TGCGCCAGCAGCATCACAGGGGGCAATTGGGCAGAAAAACTGTTTTTT
. TRBJ2-1 TRBV5-4 . CASSLAVSSYNEQFF TGTGCCAGCAGCTTAGCGGTTAGCTCCTACAATGAGCAGTTCTTC
TRBD1 TRBJ1-2 TRBV25-1 . CASRGTGRDYGYTF TGTGCCAGCAGAGGGACAGGGAGGGACTATGGCTACACCTTC
TRBD1 TRBJ1-3 TRBV19 few CASSSLRRTGGSGNTIYF TGTGCCAGTAGTTCACTACGCCGGACAGGAGGATCTGGAAACACCATATATTTT
TRBD2 TRBJ2-1 TRBV5-4 . CASSLGLAGAEQFF TGTGCCAGCAGCTTGGGGCTAGCGGGCGCTGAGCAGTTCTTC